The 23 T cell receptor beta chains reported below all come from one sample, sequenced in a study of T cell responses to AZD1222 COVID-19 vaccine. Assay used: immunoSEQ multiplex PCR; TCRdb lists only in-frame clones, some missing. The table includes roughly 200,000 clones, approximately 90% detected once. This specimen consisted of peripheral blood, obtained 28 days after the second dose of the MenACWY control vaccine. The origin of the receptors is an adult who received the MenACWY meningococcal vaccine as a control.

This clone came up once. V and J are TRBV7-2 and TRBJ1-5; weak D call: TRBD1 (5 bases). Germline V gives CDR1 SGHTA, CDR2 FQGNSA. The V and J ends lost 1 base and 6 bases respectively, with 13 bases between them. The CDR3 covers 15 residues. The CDR3 sequence: CASSLGARAIQPQHF. CDR3 DNA sequence: TGTGCCAGCAGCTTAGGGGCCAGGGCGATTCAGCCCCAGCATTTT. Supplemented by reference TRBV7-2 and TRBJ1-5, the full variable domain reads GAGVSQSPSNKVTEKGKDVELRCDPISGHTALYWYRQSLGQGLEFLIYFQGNSAPDKSGLPSDRFSAERTGGSVSTLTIQRTQQEDSAVYLCASSLGARAIQPQHFGDGTRLSIL.

CDR3 nucleotides: TGTGCCTCCGAACGGGACTTCCAAGAGACCCAGTACTTC. It yields the protein CASERDFQETQYF. V is TRBV10-3 and J is TRBJ2-5; tentative D call: TRBD2 (6 bases). Germline CDR1 reads ENHRY; CDR2 reads SYGVKD. Trimming cost V 11 bases and J 1 base, with 14 bases left between them. This CDR3 spans 13 amino acids.

The rearrangement links TRBV10-2 to TRBJ1-1; a weak D match, TRBD1 (6 bases). The CDR3 covers 14 residues. V was pared by 8 bases and J by 3 bases, with 16 bases between. Germline CDR1 is WSHSY and CDR2 is SAAADI. The chain's CDR3 is CASHPGEWHTEAFF. DNA of the CDR3: TGCGCCAGCCACCCAGGGGAATGGCACACTGAAGCTTTCTTT.

The chain recombines TRBV6-5 with TRBJ2-1; 8 bases fit TRBD2. Germline lookup yields CDR1 MNHEY and CDR2 SVGAGI. J lost 2 bases, V lost 10 bases, and 10 bases had no gene match. This CDR3 is built from 15 residues. The CDR3 here is CATPRGEGPYNEQFF. The DNA of the CDR3 is TGTGCCACCCCGCGGGGGGAGGGTCCCTACAATGAGCAGTTCTTC.

This clone was seen only a few times. The junction departs from the called germline gene at one end, perhaps through a read error. The genes are TRBV28 and TRBJ1-2; tentatively, D is TRBD1 (5 bases). CDR1 and CDR2 from the germline V gene are MDHEN and SYDVKM. The CDR3 loop spans 13 amino acids. CDR3 sequence: CASSLRGPLGRLF. CDR3 nucleotide sequence: TGTGCCAGCAGTTTAAGGGGCCCCCTGGGTCGCCTTTTC.

The chain links TRBV9 to TRBJ2-7, with 10 nucleotides matching TRBD1. Trimming at V came to 4 bases and at J to 3 bases, leaving 7 bases not matched to a gene. Germline CDR1 and CDR2: SGDLS and YYNGEE. The CDR3 has 15 residues. CDR3 protein: CASSRGQGDFYEQYF. CDR3 nucleotide sequence: TGTGCCAGCAGCCGCGGACAGGGGGACTTCTACGAGCAGTACTTC.

This clone was recorded only once. The genes are TRBV4-1 and TRBJ1-1; maybe TRBD1 (5 bases). Germline V CDR1 and CDR2: MGHRA, YSYEKL. With 1 base removed from V and 1 base from J, the gap between germline ends came to 10 bases. This CDR3 comprises 15 residues. The chain's CDR3 is CASSQAGRRNTEAFF. The DNA of the CDR3 is TGCGCCAGCAGCCAAGCGGGACGGAGGAACACTGAAGCTTTCTTT.

The chain carries TRBV5-5 and TRBJ1-5, with 8 bases that match TRBD1. V trimming: 4 bases; J trimming: 11 bases; junction bases outside the gene matches: 14. CDR1 and CDR2 from the germline V gene are SGHKS and YYEKEE (reference sequence). The CDR3 has 15 residues. The CDR3 DNA sequence: TGTGCCAGCAGCCTTGGGACAGGAGTTGGTGTAGCCCAGCATTTT. This encodes CASSLGTGVGVAQHF.

The chain combines TRBV3-1 (or the pseudogene TRBV3-2) with TRBJ2-7; D may be TRBD2 (7 bases). Germline CDR1 reads LGHDT; CDR2 reads YNNKEL (reference sequence). V was shortened by 4 bases and J by 7 bases, with 20 bases between the two germline ends. The CDR3 is 15 residues long. CDR3 sequence reads: CASSPKGGRAREQYF. The CDR3 DNA sequence: TGTGCCAGCAGCCCCAAGGGGGGGAGGGCTCGAGAGCAGTACTTC.

The V gene is TRBV21-1, the J gene TRBJ1-5. TRBV21-1 is classified as a pseudogene. The CDR3 covers 12 residues. CDR3 loop: CASTSGDQPQHF. DNA of the CDR3: TGTGCCAGCACCTCCGGAGATCAGCCCCAGCATTTT.

This rearrangement joins TRBV9 to TRBJ2-7; TRBD1 matches at 7 bases. Per germline, CDR1 SGDLS and CDR2 YYNGEE. J lost 2 bases, V lost 4 bases, and 6 bases had no gene match. The CDR3 is 14 residues long. CDR3 DNA: TGTGCCAGCAGCAGGACGACAGGGACCTACGAGCAGTACTTC. It codes for CASSRTTGTYEQYF.

V is TRBV5-1 and J is TRBJ1-1, with 8 bases lining up with TRBD1. V trimming: 4 bases; J trimming: 3 bases; junction bases outside the gene matches: 2. The V gene's germline CDR1 is SGHRS and CDR2 YFSETQ. The CDR3 is 13 amino acids. The CDR3 loop is CASSPTGDTEAFF. The CDR3 bases are TGCGCCAGCAGCCCGACAGGGGACACTGAAGCTTTCTTT. Full variable domain (rest looked up from reference TRBV5-1 and TRBJ1-1): KAGVTQTPRYLIKTRGQQVTLSCSPISGHRSVSWYQQTPGQGLQFLFEYFSETQRNKGNFPGRFSGRQFSNSRSEMNVSTLELGDSALYLCASSPTGDTEAFFGQGTRLTVV.

This chain links TRBV28 with TRBJ1-4; the match to TRBD1 covers 10 bases. The V gene's germline CDR1 is MDHEN and CDR2 SYDVKM. The CDR3 totals 13 residues. The V segment lost 8 bases and the J segment 6 bases; nucleotides outside the gene matches: 3. The CDR3 region has the DNA TGTGCCAGCCTCGACAGGGGGCATGAAAAACTGTTTTTT. Amino acids: CASLDRGHEKLFF.

V is TRBV11-3 and J is TRBJ2-7; D tentatively fits TRBD1 or TRBD2 (5 bases each). Trimming cost V 1 base and J 4 bases, with 11 bases left between them. CDR1 SGHNT and CDR2 YENEEA come from the germline V gene. This CDR3 is 14 amino acids long. CDR3 in DNA: TGTGCCAGCAGCTTAGGGGGGAAGCGGTACGAGCAGTACTTC. It translates to CASSLGGKRYEQYF. Together with reference TRBV11-3 and TRBJ2-7, the CDR3 gives the full variable domain: EAGVVQSPRYKIIEKKQPVAFWCNPISGHNTLYWYLQNLGQGPELLIRYENEEAVDDSQLPKDRFSAERLKGVDSTLKIQPAELGDSAVYLCASSLGGKRYEQYFGPGTRLTVT.

The chain recombines TRBV5-6 with TRBJ2-1; 11 positions match TRBD1. Germline V CDR1 and CDR2: SGHDT, YYEEEE. The CDR3 has 11 amino acids. After removal of 4 bases from V and 16 bases from J, the junction contained 4 bases not matched to a gene. The CDR3 protein is CASSQGQGGFF. CDR3 nucleotides: TGTGCCAGCAGCCAGGGACAGGGGGGCTTCTTC.

This sequence joins TRBV10-3 and TRBJ2-3; D is undetermined. Germline V gives CDR1 ENHRY, CDR2 SYGVKD. Trimming took off 7 bases at V and 3 bases at J, with 14 bases between the two ends. The CDR3 is 14 residues long. CDR3 nucleotide sequence: TGTGCCATCACGGGCGGAACTCGGACAGATACGCAGTATTTT. Amino acid sequence: CAITGGTRTDTQYF.

This chain links TRBV7-3 with TRBJ2-2, with 7 positions matching TRBD1. V dropped 8 bases and J dropped 2; count of bases not matched to a gene: 5. Per germline, CDR1 SGHTA and CDR2 FQGTGA. The CDR3 has 14 amino acids. The CDR3 protein is CASGGTENTGELFF. In DNA, the CDR3 is TGTGCCAGCGGTGGGACAGAAAACACCGGGGAGCTGTTTTTT.

This clone was counted a few times. The chain uses TRBV5-1 and TRBJ2-5; no firm D call. The germline CDR1 and CDR2 sequences are SGHRS and YFSETQ. V lost 6 bases, J lost 1 base, and 10 bases lay in between. CDR3 size: 13 residues. The DNA for the CDR3 is TGCGCCAGCAACCTTGCCCCCCAAGAGACCCAGTACTTC. Its protein product is CASNLAPQETQYF.

The chain uses TRBV3-1 (or the pseudogene TRBV3-2) and TRBJ2-1, with 11 bases fitting TRBD1. The CDR3 loop spans 14 amino acids. In germline, CDR1 is LGHDT, CDR2 YNNKEL (reference sequence). V was pared by 8 bases and J by 8 bases, with 8 bases of the junction left unmatched. Here the CDR3 DNA reads TGTGCCAGCGGCTTAGGGACAGGGGGTTATGAGCAGTTCTTC. Its protein product is CASGLGTGGYEQFF.

This clone was found once. The chain has TRBV7-2 and TRBJ2-1, with 11 bases fitting TRBD2. Germline-derived CDR1 and CDR2 are SGHTA and FQGNSA. V lost 1 base to trimming and J lost 5 bases; unmatched junction nucleotides: 1. The CDR3 consists of 15 residues. This chain's CDR3 is CASSLGGLADNEQFF. CDR3 nucleotide sequence: TGTGCCAGCAGCTTAGGGGGACTAGCGGACAATGAGCAGTTCTTC.

J is TRBJ1-5 and V is TRBV12-3 or TRBV12-4, with 7 bases matching TRBD1. This CDR3 has 13 residues. The J segment lost 7 bases and the V segment lost 6 bases, leaving 6 bases of the junction unmatched. The CDR3 DNA reads TGTGCCAGCAGCAACACAGGGGAACAGCCCCAGCATTTT. Translating it yields CASSNTGEQPQHF.

This clone was seen just once. The J gene is TRBJ2-2, the V gene TRBV15, with no clear D. V gave up 2 bases and J gave up 4 bases, with 11 bases separating them. CDR3 size: 15 residues. Germline CDR1 and CDR2: LNHNV and YYDKDF (reference sequence). The CDR3 here is CATSRRPGVTGELFF. CDR3 in DNA: TGTGCCACCAGCAGACGTCCTGGGGTCACCGGGGAGCTGTTTTTT.

The chain uses TRBV2 and TRBJ1-6; 9 bases are shared with TRBD1. CDR1 is SNHLY and CDR2 is FYNNEI in the germline V gene. Losses at the gene ends were 5 bases for V and 2 bases for J; bases not matched to a gene: 7. The CDR3 totals 17 residues. CDR3 loop: CASSWDRTGAYNSPLHF. The CDR3, as DNA: TGTGCCAGCAGTTGGGACCGGACAGGGGCCTATAATTCACCCCTCCACTTT.